This T cell receptor beta chain was identified in a study of OX40 agonist ivuxolimab in advanced cancers. Trimming left V 4 bases short and J 0 bases short, with 10 bases between. CDR3 size: 15 residues. The germline V gene encodes CDR1 MDHEN and CDR2 SYDVKM. Here immunoSEQ multiplex PCR was the method, and the copy in TCRdb shows in-frame clones only, minus some. The sample includes thousands of clones, roughly 90% of them seen just once. This clone was found once. Sequencing used CD4+ or CD8+ T cells sorted from blood, obtained in a trial of the OX40 agonist ivuxolimab. This receptor was identified in an adult with an advanced solid tumor such as melanoma, head and neck, liver or kidney cancer. The chain employs TRBV28 and TRBJ2-1; no clear D. The CDR3 reads CASSYYSSSYNEQFF. The CDR3 nucleotides read TGTGCCAGCAGTTACTATTCGAGCTCCTACAATGAGCAGTTCTTC. Looking up the rest from reference TRBV28 and TRBJ2-1 gives the full variable domain: DVKVTQSSRYLVKRTGEKVFLECVQDMDHENMFWYRQDPGLGLRLIYFSYDVKMKEKGDIPEGYSVSREKKERFSLILESASTNQTSMYLCASSYYSSSYNEQFFGPGTRLTVL.